This T cell receptor beta chain stems from a study of blood T cell repertoires in COVID-19. The method was immunoSEQ multiplex PCR; TCRdb's version includes in-frame clones alone and lacks a portion of them. The sample includes about 210,000 clones, approximately 78% seen only once; the top ten take around a tenth. The germline V gene has CDR1 KGHSH and CDR2 LQKENI. V was pared by 3 bases and J by 6 bases, with 7 bases of the junction left unmatched. The length of the CDR3 is 14 residues. The sequence was collected from a man in his forties or fifties who had recovered from COVID-19. Sequenced sample: PBMCs or T cells enriched from blood (not recorded which). The chain joins TRBV18 to TRBJ2-7, with 8 bases aligning to TRBD1. This CDR3 reads CASSPTGGVGEQYF. CDR3 bases: TGTGCCAGCTCACCTACAGGGGGAGTCGGCGAGCAGTACTTC.